This T cell receptor (beta chain) comes out of a study of identical twins. A universal primer site arose from template switching, and cDNA bore unique molecular identifiers. From the 5' RACE reads, TCRdb called clonotypes with MiXCR, one entry per CDR3 protein. The data show approximately 600,000 distinct CDR3 sequences, less than 9% seen once. Whole-study results and caveats: Out-of-frame alpha sequences that twins shared showed excess low generation probability.

The CDR3 consists of 10 residues. Germline V lookup: CDR1 SGHRS, CDR2 YFSETQ. V lost 6 bases to trimming and J lost 1 base, with 1 base between them. All donors were healthy, and all were Caucasian. With regard to this clonotype: Its antigen is still unknown.

Separately, the same data were catalogued under a study of yellow fever vaccine responses in identical twins.

Material for sequencing was PBMCs. The receptor comes from a woman in her late teens or twenties in good health. The rearrangement uses TRBV5-1 and TRBJ2-5; D is unresolved. The CDR3 DNA is TGCGCCAGCACCCAAGAGACCCAGTACTTC. As protein: CASTQETQYF.